This TCR beta chain was sequenced for a study of T cell repertoires in cytomegalovirus infection. At the level of the study: CMV infection and matching HLA type were both indicated by public TCR beta signatures.

This clonotype was recorded at least ten times. Antigen unknown. Study outcomes and limitations: Identification of carriers of CMV plus the relevant HLA was performed using cumulative public TCR beta family frequency. The ex vivo response showed dominance by HLA-C-restricted CMV-specific TCR beta clonotypes.

Trimming pared 1 base from V and 7 bases from J, leaving 17 bases between. Germline V gene data show CDR1 as SGHTA and CDR2 as FQGTGA. This CDR3 has 16 residues. TCRdb re-derived calls from the reads in MiXCR, one entry per CDR3 protein. The data contain around 530,000 distinct CDR3 sequences, approximately 15% of them singletons. V is TRBV7-3 and J is TRBJ2-1, with D possibly matching TRBD1 (6 bases). The sequence came from a human donor in good health (CMV status not recorded). Some clones in this sample may be carry-over from other donors' samples. Source material: CD8+ T cells from PBMCs. CDR3 protein: CASSLMRRGRGNEQFF. CDR3 sequence (DNA): TGTGCCAGCAGCTTAATGAGGCGCGGTAGGGGGAATGAGCAGTTCTTC. Looking up the rest from reference TRBV7-3 and TRBJ2-1 gives the full variable domain: GAGVSQTPSNKVTEKGKYVELRCDPISGHTALYWYRQSLGQGPEFLIYFQGTGAADDSGLPNDRFFAVRPEGSVSTLKIQRTERGDSAVYLCASSLMRRGRGNEQFFGPGTRLTVL.